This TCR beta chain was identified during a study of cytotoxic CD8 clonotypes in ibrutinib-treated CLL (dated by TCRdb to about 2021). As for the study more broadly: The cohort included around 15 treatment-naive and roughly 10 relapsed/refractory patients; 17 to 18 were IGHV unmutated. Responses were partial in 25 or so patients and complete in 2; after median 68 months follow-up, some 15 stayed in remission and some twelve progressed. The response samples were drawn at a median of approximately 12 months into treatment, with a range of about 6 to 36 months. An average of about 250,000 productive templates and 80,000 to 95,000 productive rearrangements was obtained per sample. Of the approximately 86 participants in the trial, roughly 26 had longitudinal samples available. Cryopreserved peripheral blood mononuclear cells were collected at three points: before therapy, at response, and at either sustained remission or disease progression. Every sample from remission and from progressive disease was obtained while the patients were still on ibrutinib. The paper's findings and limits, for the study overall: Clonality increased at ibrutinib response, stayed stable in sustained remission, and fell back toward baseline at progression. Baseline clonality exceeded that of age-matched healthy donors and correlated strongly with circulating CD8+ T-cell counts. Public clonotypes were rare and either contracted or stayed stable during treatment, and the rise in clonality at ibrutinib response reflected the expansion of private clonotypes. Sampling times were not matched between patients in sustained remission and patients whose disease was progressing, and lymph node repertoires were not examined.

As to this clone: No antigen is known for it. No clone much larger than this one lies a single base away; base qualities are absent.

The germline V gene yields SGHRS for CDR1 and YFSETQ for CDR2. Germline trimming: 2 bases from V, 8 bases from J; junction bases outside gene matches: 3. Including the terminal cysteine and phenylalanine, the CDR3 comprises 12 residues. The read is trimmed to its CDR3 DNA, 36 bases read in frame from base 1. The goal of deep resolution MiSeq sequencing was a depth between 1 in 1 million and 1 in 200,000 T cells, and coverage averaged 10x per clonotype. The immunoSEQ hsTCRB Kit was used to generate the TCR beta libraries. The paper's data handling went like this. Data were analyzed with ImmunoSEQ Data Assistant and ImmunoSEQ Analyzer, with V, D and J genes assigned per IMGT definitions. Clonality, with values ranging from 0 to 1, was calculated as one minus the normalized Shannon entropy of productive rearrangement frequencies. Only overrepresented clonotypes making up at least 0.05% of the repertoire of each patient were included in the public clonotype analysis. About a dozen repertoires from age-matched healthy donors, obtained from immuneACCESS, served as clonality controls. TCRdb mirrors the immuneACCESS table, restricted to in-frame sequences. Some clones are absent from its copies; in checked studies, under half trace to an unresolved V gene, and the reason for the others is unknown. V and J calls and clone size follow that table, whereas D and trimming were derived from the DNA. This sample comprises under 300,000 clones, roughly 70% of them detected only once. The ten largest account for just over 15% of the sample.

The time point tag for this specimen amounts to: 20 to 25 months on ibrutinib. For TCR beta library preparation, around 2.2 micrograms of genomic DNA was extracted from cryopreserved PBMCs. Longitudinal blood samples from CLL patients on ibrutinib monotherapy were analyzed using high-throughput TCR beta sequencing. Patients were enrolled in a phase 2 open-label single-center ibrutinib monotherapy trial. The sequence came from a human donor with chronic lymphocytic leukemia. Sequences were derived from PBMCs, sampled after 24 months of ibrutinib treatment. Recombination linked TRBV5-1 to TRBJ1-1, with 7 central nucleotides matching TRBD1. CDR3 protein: CASSFSTGEAFF. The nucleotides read TGCGCCAGCAGCTTCTCGACAGGGGAAGCTTTCTTT.